A selection of T cell receptor beta chains follows, all from one sample in a study of T-cell memory formation after mild COVID-19. TCRdb itself ran the 5' RACE reads through MiXCR, one entry per CDR3 protein. Found here are under 300,000 distinct CDR3 sequences, around 8% of them singletons; the top ten hold about 20%. The sample was PBMCs or a T cell subset sorted from them (not recorded which). The receptor set was obtained from a man between 18 and 29 years old who had mild COVID-19 (a few samples of this study predate the infection). Cell type and time point are not known. Both conserved end residues are part of each CDR3. D genes are given only for firm matches. Clone size, where shown, is once, few, many, or a class for clones that have expanded.

clone size	V gene	J gene	D gene	CDR3 protein	CDR3 DNA
many	TRBV5-1	TRBJ1-1	NA	CASSLKFDTEAFF	TGCGCCAGCAGCTTGAAGTTCGACACTGAAGCTTTCTTT
NA	TRBV7-2	TRBJ2-2	TRBD2	CASSATSGGYGGELFF	TGTGCCAGCAGCGCCACTAGCGGGGGTTATGGCGGGGAGCTGTTTTTT
many	TRBV7-8	TRBJ1-1	NA	CASSPRTEAFF	TGTGCCAGCAGCCCCCGGACTGAAGCTTTCTTT
NA	TRBV20-1	TRBJ1-1	NA	CSARDPGSENTEAFF	TGCAGTGCTAGAGATCCCGGGTCGGAGAACACTGAAGCTTTCTTT
few	TRBV7-3	TRBJ2-7	NA	CASSSRGGKEQYF	TGTGCCAGCAGCTCCCGGGGAGGTAAAGAGCAGTACTTC
NA	TRBV7-2	TRBJ2-3	NA	CASSPLTARAGDTQYF	TGTGCCAGCAGCCCGCTAACCGCGCGGGCGGGAGATACGCAGTATTTT
NA	TRBV6-5	TRBJ2-3	TRBD1	CASSRGQGLSDTQYF	TGTGCCAGCAGCCGGGGACAGGGGCTTTCAGATACGCAGTATTTT
NA	TRBV5-6	TRBJ2-5	TRBD1	CASSFLQGALQETQYF	TGTGCCAGCAGCTTCCTACAGGGGGCCTTACAAGAGACCCAGTACTTC
NA	TRBV6-5	TRBJ2-5	TRBD1	CASRTGQGVETQYF	TGTGCCAGCAGGACGGGACAGGGCGTGGAGACCCAGTACTTC
NA	TRBV29-1	TRBJ2-5	NA	CSVEVHSLPQLSETQYF	TGCAGCGTTGAAGTCCACTCTCTGCCGCAGCTTTCAGAGACCCAGTACTTC
NA	TRBV12-3/TRBV12-4	TRBJ2-6	NA	CASSAGRVTGASVLTF	TGTGCCAGCAGCGCCGGTCGGGTGACTGGGGCCAGCGTCCTGACTTTC
few	TRBV18	TRBJ2-1	TRBD1	CASSPGGQGFDEQFF	TGTGCCAGCTCACCAGGGGGACAGGGATTCGATGAGCAGTTCTTC
many	TRBV4-3	TRBJ2-1	TRBD2	CASSQVLAGAGNEQFF	TGCGCCAGCAGCCAAGTACTAGCGGGGGCGGGGAATGAGCAGTTCTTC
many	TRBV7-2	TRBJ2-1	TRBD2	CASSLAGGPSEQFF	TGTGCCAGCAGCTTGGCGGGGGGGCCGAGTGAGCAGTTCTTC
NA	TRBV28	TRBJ2-7	NA	CASSSPGTRTSYEQYF	TGTGCCAGCAGCTCTCCCGGGACCCGGACCTCCTACGAGCAGTACTTC
NA	TRBV6-2/TRBV6-3	TRBJ1-2	NA	CASSYVGLGGYTF	TGTGCCAGCAGTTACGTGGGGCTCGGCGGCTACACCTTC
few	TRBV7-2	TRBJ1-3	NA	CASSRSSGNTIYF	TGTGCCAGCAGCCGGTCCTCGGGAAACACCATATATTTT
NA	TRBV7-3	TRBJ1-2	TRBD1	CASSYTGDDGYTF	TGTGCCAGCAGTTATACAGGGGACGATGGCTACACCTTC
few	TRBV5-6	TRBJ2-4	NA	CASSFWGSKNIQYF	TGTGCCAGCAGCTTTTGGGGGTCCAAAAACATTCAGTACTTC
few	TRBV7-2	TRBJ1-2	NA	CASSLDSRNYGYTF	TGTGCCAGCAGCCTTGACAGCCGCAACTATGGCTACACCTTC
NA	TRBV5-6	TRBJ1-2	NA	CASSFALPQGRFSRGYTF	TGTGCCAGCAGCTTTGCCTTACCCCAGGGGCGGTTTTCGCGAGGCTACACCTTC
NA	TRBV5-5	TRBJ2-5	TRBD1	CASSLLGQGLETQYF	TGTGCCAGCAGCTTGTTGGGACAGGGGCTGGAGACCCAGTACTTC
NA	TRBV7-2	TRBJ2-1	NA	CASSLERLTYNEQFF	TGTGCCAGCAGCTTAGAGCGGCTGACCTACAATGAGCAGTTCTTC
NA	TRBV19	TRBJ1-1	NA	CASKAGKNTEAFF	TGTGCCAGTAAGGCAGGGAAGAACACTGAAGCTTTCTTT
many	TRBV18	TRBJ1-2	NA	CASSPTRGQLYGYTF	TGTGCCAGCTCACCAACTAGAGGACAGCTCTATGGCTACACCTTC
NA	TRBV13	TRBJ2-3	NA	CASSLFGWDSDLTDTQYF	TGTGCCAGCAGCTTATTCGGATGGGACTCCGATCTCACAGATACGCAGTATTTT
NA	TRBV2	TRBJ2-5	NA	CASRGSGSRQETQYF	TGTGCCAGCAGGGGTTCAGGGAGTAGGCAAGAGACCCAGTACTTC
many	TRBV12-3/TRBV12-4	TRBJ2-5	NA	CASRAGPRLGETQYF	TGTGCCAGCAGGGCTGGACCCCGGCTCGGAGAGACCCAGTACTTC
many	TRBV6-2/TRBV6-3	TRBJ1-5	NA	CASNYREARGQPQHF	TGTGCCAGCAACTACCGGGAGGCCCGGGGACAGCCCCAGCATTTT
few	TRBV7-9	TRBJ1-2	NA	CASRGSSGAGYGYTF	TGTGCCAGCCGGGGCTCCTCGGGAGCTGGGTATGGCTACACCTTC
few	TRBV6-6	TRBJ1-1	NA	CASNGGEAFF	TGTGCCAGCAATGGGGGGGAAGCTTTCTTT
few	TRBV28	TRBJ1-2	NA	CASSLSNADGYTF	TGTGCCAGCAGTTTATCGAATGCGGATGGCTACACCTTC
few	TRBV27	TRBJ1-4	TRBD1	CASSPRTGFNEKLFF	TGTGCCAGCAGTCCCAGGACAGGCTTTAATGAAAAACTGTTTTTT
few	TRBV6-6	TRBJ2-3	TRBD2	CASSYYTSGGNTDTQYF	TGTGCCAGCAGTTACTACACTAGCGGGGGGAACACAGATACGCAGTATTTT
NA	TRBV15	TRBJ1-1	NA	CATSRDGLTEAFF	TGTGCCACCAGCAGAGACGGACTCACTGAAGCTTTCTTT
many	TRBV6-6	TRBJ2-3	NA	CASSPGVGNTQYF	TGTGCCAGCAGTCCGGGGGTCGGAAATACGCAGTATTTT
few	TRBV4-2	TRBJ1-2	TRBD1	CASSQLTGDDYGYTF	TGTGCCAGCAGCCAACTGACAGGGGACGACTATGGCTACACCTTC
NA	TRBV20-1	TRBJ1-5	TRBD1	CSATMQGAGNQPQHF	TGCAGTGCTACGATGCAGGGGGCTGGCAATCAGCCCCAGCATTTT
many	TRBV5-4	TRBJ1-1	TRBD1	CASSKGQGGTEAFF	TGTGCCAGCAGCAAGGGACAGGGTGGGACTGAAGCTTTCTTT
NA	TRBV6-6	TRBJ2-7	TRBD1	CASSFTGTDYEQYF	TGTGCCAGCAGTTTTACCGGGACAGATTACGAGCAGTACTTC
NA	TRBV5-1	TRBJ1-6	NA	CASSLGRGWLQGSSPLHF	TGCGCCAGCAGCTTGGGCCGGGGGTGGTTACAGGGAAGTTCACCCCTCCACTTT
few	TRBV6-6	TRBJ2-5	TRBD1	CASSSRDRGEETQYF	TGTGCCAGCAGCTCCCGGGACAGGGGGGAAGAGACCCAGTACTTC
few	TRBV12-3/TRBV12-4	TRBJ1-1	NA	CASSLTVQNTEAFF	TGTGCCAGCAGTTTAACCGTTCAGAACACTGAAGCTTTCTTT
NA	TRBV10-3	TRBJ1-3	NA	CAITAYHSGNTIYF	TGTGCCATCACAGCGTACCACTCTGGAAACACCATATATTTT
many	TRBV7-9	TRBJ2-1	NA	CASAENQGMPYNEQFF	TGTGCCAGCGCCGAAAACCAAGGCATGCCCTACAATGAGCAGTTCTTC
few	TRBV3-1	TRBJ2-1	TRBD2	CASSPTTSGANNEQFF	TGTGCCAGCAGCCCAACCACTAGCGGGGCAAACAATGAGCAGTTCTTC
NA	TRBV27	TRBJ2-3	TRBD1	CASRWGQGGDTQYF	TGTGCCAGCAGGTGGGGACAGGGCGGTGATACGCAGTATTTT
NA	TRBV6-5	TRBJ2-5	NA	CASSYWSGTPGETQYF	TGTGCCAGCAGTTACTGGTCGGGGACACCCGGAGAGACCCAGTACTTC
few	TRBV15	TRBJ2-7	NA	CATSEGGSGVLAAYEQYF	TGTGCCACCAGCGAAGGGGGGTCAGGGGTGCTAGCAGCCTACGAGCAGTACTTC